The next 11 T cell receptor beta chains were all read from a single sample in a study of T cell repertoires in cytomegalovirus infection. One entry per CDR3 protein results from TCRdb running MiXCR on the reads. This table holds around 360,000 distinct CDR3 sequences, approximately 35% found once. Their cognate antigens are unknown. The source was cultured PBMCs, collected from culture after CMV antigen stimulation. All receptors derive from a human donor in good health (CMV status not recorded). Some clones in this sample may be carry-over from other donors' samples.

V and J are TRBV12-3 or TRBV12-4 and TRBJ1-1; a possible D gene is TRBD1 (5 bases). The CDR3 contains 16 residues. Trimming pared 6 bases from V and 1 base from J, leaving 18 bases between. CDR3 DNA: TGTGCCAGCAGCCCGGGACTGCACATTCGGAACACTGAAGCTTTCTTT. It codes for CASSPGLHIRNTEAFF.

The J gene is TRBJ2-3, the V gene TRBV15, with TRBD2 identical over 11 bases. V was pared by 5 bases and J by 2 bases, with 3 bases of the junction left unmatched. Germline V gives CDR1 LNHNV, CDR2 YYDKDF (reference sequence). The CDR3 consists of 15 residues. This CDR3 is CATSLAGGPTDTQYF. The DNA for the CDR3 is TGTGCCACCAGCTTAGCGGGAGGGCCCACAGATACGCAGTATTTT.

This rearrangement joins TRBV19 to TRBJ2-1, with TRBD2 matching 10 bases. The CDR3 loop spans 18 amino acids. V gave up 3 bases and J gave up 5 bases; unmatched junction bases: 13. Germline CDR1 and CDR2: LNHDA and SQIVND (reference sequence). This CDR3 is CASSMNLAGAPGDNEQFF. DNA for the CDR3: TGTGCCAGTAGTATGAACCTAGCGGGAGCCCCTGGGGACAATGAGCAGTTCTTC.

The chain combines TRBV7-3 with TRBJ2-1, with D possibly matching TRBD2 (6 bases). Germline CDR1 reads SGHTA; CDR2 reads FQGTGA. V shed 3 bases and J shed 12 bases, with 12 bases lying between them. This CDR3 is 12 amino acids long. This CDR3 is CASSLGAGLQFF. The CDR3 DNA sequence: TGTGCCAGCAGCTTGGGCGCGGGGTTGCAGTTCTTC.

The J gene is TRBJ1-2, the V gene TRBV7-8; tentatively, D is TRBD1 (5 bases). Germline CDR1 and CDR2: SGHVS and FQNEAQ. V was cut by 4 bases and J by 4 bases, with 16 bases left in between. This CDR3 spans 15 amino acids. The DNA of the CDR3 is TGTGCCAGCAGCTCCTCTTTGGGGGGGATCTATGGCTACACCTTC. Residues: CASSSSLGGIYGYTF.

The chain uses TRBV28 and TRBJ1-3; unclear D gene. The CDR3 has 12 amino acids. Trimming took off 6 bases at V and 4 bases at J, with 7 bases between the two ends. Germline V CDR1 and CDR2: MDHEN, SYDVKM. CDR3 DNA sequence: TGTGCCAGCAGACAACAGGGAAACACCATATATTTT. Encoded protein: CASRQQGNTIYF.

This clonotype appeared a few times. The CDR3 DNA is TGTGCCAGCAGTCCCGCGTCGATAGCGGAAATCGTTATCCACGAGCAGTACTTC. Translating it yields CASSPASIAEIVIHEQYF. The chain employs TRBV28 and TRBJ2-7, with TRBD2 as a possible D gene (6 bases). V dropped 5 bases and J dropped 5 bases, with 28 bases sitting between them. The CDR3 runs 18 residues. Germline V gene data show CDR1 as MDHEN and CDR2 as SYDVKM.

The chain couples TRBV27 to TRBJ1-4; maybe TRBD1 (5 bases). CDR1 and CDR2 (germline): MNHEY, SMNVEV (reference sequence). V lost 4 bases, J lost 3 bases, and 9 bases lay in between. The CDR3 covers 14 residues. CDR3 sequence: CASSSQAPNEKLFF. The CDR3 DNA reads as TGTGCCAGCAGTTCACAGGCCCCTAATGAAAAACTGTTTTTT.

The chain recombines TRBV7-9 with TRBJ1-2, with D uncertain. The CDR3 loop spans 15 amino acids. The germline V gene encodes CDR1 SEHNR and CDR2 FQNEAQ (reference sequence). V was clipped by 5 bases and J by 2 bases, with 15 bases between them. The CDR3 DNA is TGTGCCAGCAGCCCCCCCAGTCTTCTCAACTATGGCTACACCTTC. As protein: CASSPPSLLNYGYTF.

This rearrangement joins TRBV7-6 to TRBJ1-2, with D possibly matching TRBD1 (5 bases). Deletions cut 6 bases from V and 8 bases from J, with 19 bases between. Germline V CDR1 and CDR2: SGHVS, FNYEAQ. CDR3 length: 14 amino acids. For the CDR3, the DNA is TGTGCCAGCAGACAAGGAGCGGGACGAGACGGCTACACCTTC. Translation gives CASRQGAGRDGYTF.

The V and J genes are TRBV7-8 and TRBJ2-1, with D possibly TRBD2 on 6 matching bases. V was clipped by 5 bases and J by 3 bases, with 17 bases between them. There are 16 residues in the CDR3. Germline CDR1 is SGHVS and CDR2 is FQNEAQ. The CDR3 DNA sequence: TGTGCCAGCAGCGCAAAGCGGGTCAGTGACTACAATGAGCAGTTCTTC. Translating gives CASSAKRVSDYNEQFF.